Below are 16 T cell receptor beta chains sequenced from a single sample in a study of OX40 agonist ivuxolimab in advanced cancers. Assay: immunoSEQ multiplex PCR; the TCRdb copy retains only in-frame clones and omits some. The sample includes around 9,900 clones, roughly 64% seen only once; the top ten take roughly 24%. Here the sequenced sample was CD4+ or CD8+ T cells sorted from blood, taken in a trial of the OX40 agonist ivuxolimab. The source is an adult with an advanced solid tumor such as melanoma, head and neck, liver or kidney cancer.

This clone occurred a few times. J is TRBJ2-7 and V is TRBV28, with 7 bases lining up with TRBD2. Per the germline V gene, CDR1 is MDHEN and CDR2 is SYDVKM. Unmatched junction bases numbered 12, after V lost 7 bases and J lost 3 bases. CDR3 size: 15 residues. In DNA, the CDR3 is TGTGCCAGCACCCCTGGGGTAGCGGGTGTCTACGAGCAGTACTTC. This codes for CASTPGVAGVYEQYF.

The rearrangement uses TRBV28 and TRBJ2-7; 9 positions match TRBD2. The CDR3 contains 15 residues. Germline V gene sequence: CDR1 MDHEN, CDR2 SYDVKM. V was clipped by 6 bases and J by 3 bases; unmatched bases: 9. The CDR3 DNA sequence: TGTGCCAGCAGGACGTTAGCGGGGGCCAACTACGAGCAGTACTTC. Translated: CASRTLAGANYEQYF.

V usage is TRBV28 and J usage is TRBJ1-3; D gene unclear. V lost 3 bases, J lost 3 bases, and 9 bases lay in between. CDR1 is MDHEN and CDR2 is SYDVKM in the germline V gene. CDR3 length equals 14 residues. The CDR3 DNA is TGTGCCAGCAGTTTCCCGGGCGATGGAAACACCATATATTTT. It yields the protein CASSFPGDGNTIYF.

V usage is TRBV6-6 and J usage is TRBJ2-7, with TRBD2 matching over 9 bases. Germline assignment: CDR1 MNHNY and CDR2 SVGAGI (reference sequence). Trimming at V came to 0 bases and at J to 4 bases, leaving 1 base not matched to a gene. CDR3 length: 14 residues. The CDR3 nucleotides read TGTGCCAGCAGTTACTCTAGCGGGAGTTACGAGCAGTACTTC. This gives the protein CASSYSSGSYEQYF.

The chain recombines TRBV5-1 with TRBJ2-3, with 7 bases lining up with TRBD2. This CDR3 has 15 residues. V lost 0 bases and J lost 0; bases outside the gene matches: 1. Germline CDR1 and CDR2: SGHRS and YFSETQ. This chain's CDR3 is CASSLGLASTDTQYF. The CDR3 nucleotides read TGCGCCAGCAGCTTGGGACTAGCTAGCACAGATACGCAGTATTTT.

The chain's CDR3 is CASSLGRFTSYEQYF. The CDR3 DNA follows: TGTGCCAGCAGCTTAGGCAGGTTCACCTCCTACGAGCAGTACTTC. V usage is TRBV7-9 and J usage is TRBJ2-7; no clear D. Germline V CDR1 and CDR2: SEHNR, FQNEAQ (reference sequence). The CDR3 extends over 15 amino acids. V was cut by 1 base and J by 0 bases, with 10 bases left in between.

The chain has TRBV6-5 and TRBJ2-1; 7 bases align to TRBD1. CDR3 length: 15 amino acids. Germline lookup yields CDR1 MNHEY and CDR2 SVGAGI. The trim removed 6 bases at V and 0 bases at J, leaving 5 bases unmatched. This CDR3 reads CASSPTGSSYNEQFF. The DNA of the CDR3 is TGTGCCAGCAGCCCGACAGGGAGCTCCTACAATGAGCAGTTCTTC.

This clone is medium-sized in the sample. V usage is TRBV4-3 and J usage is TRBJ2-7; a possible D gene is TRBD1 (5 bases). The CDR3 consists of 15 residues. Trimming took 0 bases from V and 2 from J, leaving 11 bases between them. The germline CDR1 and CDR2 sequences are LGHNA and YSLEER. The CDR3 reads CASSQDWRTPYEQYF. CDR3 in DNA: TGCGCCAGCAGCCAAGATTGGCGGACACCCTACGAGCAGTACTTC.

The gene calls are TRBV2 and TRBJ2-1; perhaps TRBD2 as D (5 bases). CDR1 SNHLY and CDR2 FYNNEI come from the germline V gene. V was pared by 9 bases and J by 4 bases, with 13 bases between. The CDR3 is 13 residues long. The DNA for the CDR3 is TGTGCCAGTTCGACCGGGGTTTACAATGAGCAGTTCTTC. Amino acids: CASSTGVYNEQFF.

V is TRBV19 and J is TRBJ2-1; TRBD1 matches at 7 bases. The CDR3 runs to 12 residues. Trimming cost V 7 bases and J 6 bases; bases outside gene matches: 3. Per germline, CDR1 LNHDA and CDR2 SQIVND (reference sequence). CDR3 in amino acids: CASTPGGNEQFF. CDR3 DNA sequence: TGTGCCAGTACCCCAGGGGGCAATGAGCAGTTCTTC.

The chain joins TRBV4-2 to TRBJ2-1; D gene ambiguous. The CDR3 length is 13 residues. Germline CDR1 LGHNA, CDR2 YNFKEQ. V lost 2 bases to trimming and J lost 4 bases, with 6 bases between them. The CDR3: CASSQTVYNEQFF. CDR3 nucleotide sequence: TGTGCCAGCAGCCAAACAGTTTACAATGAGCAGTTCTTC.

The chain is built from TRBV5-6 and TRBJ2-7; D gene unclear. V gave up 4 bases and J gave up 3 bases, with 14 bases separating them. Germline values: CDR1 SGHDT, CDR2 YYEEEE. The CDR3 consists of 14 residues. CDR3 DNA: TGTGCCAGCAGCACAACCACGTGGGTCTACGAGCAGTACTTC. Encoded protein: CASSTTTWVYEQYF.

V and J are TRBV19 and TRBJ2-1; D may be TRBD2 (5 bases). V was pared by 3 bases and J by 11 bases, with 8 bases between. CDR1 and CDR2 (germline): LNHDA, SQIVND (reference sequence). The CDR3 covers 11 residues. Here the CDR3 DNA reads TGTGCCAGTAGTATCGGGGATCAGCAGTTCTTC. Its protein is CASSIGDQQFF.

This chain links TRBV9 with TRBJ1-1; D is unclear. The CDR3 has 16 amino acids. Trimming stripped 4 bases from V and 1 base from J, with 17 bases between. CDR1 is SGDLS, CDR2 YYNGEE, per germline. The CDR3 here is CASSPSYRVANTEAFF. The CDR3 DNA reads TGTGCCAGCAGCCCAAGTTATAGGGTCGCGAACACTGAAGCTTTCTTT.

This clone appeared a few times. The chain links TRBV6-5 to TRBJ2-2; D remains ambiguous. Germline-derived CDR1 and CDR2 are MNHEY and SVGAGI. This CDR3 has 14 amino acids. V lost 0 bases and J lost 7, with 9 bases in between. The CDR3 protein is CASSYSPMGGELFF. The CDR3 coding sequence is TGTGCCAGCAGTTACTCTCCTATGGGCGGGGAGCTGTTTTTT.

The chain carries TRBV5-4 and TRBJ2-7; D is perhaps TRBD2 (7 bases). V lost 0 bases and J 7 bases, leaving 23 bases between the germline ends. This CDR3 region has 17 residues. Germline-derived CDR1 and CDR2 are SGHNT and YYREEE (reference sequence). CDR3 sequence reads: CASSLGAGGAGDGEQYF. The CDR3 DNA reads as TGTGCCAGCAGCTTGGGGGCCGGGGGCGCGGGAGATGGGGAGCAGTACTTC.